Listed below are T cell receptor beta chains from one sample, sequenced in a study of CD8 T cells in ankylosing spondylitis. TCRdb called the 5' RACE reads again in MiXCR, with one record for every CDR3 protein. Found here are approximately 350,000 distinct CDR3 sequences, approximately 22% of them singletons; the top ten hold roughly 13%. The sequenced material came from blood, either unsorted or a sorted T cell fraction (not recorded which). The receptors originated from a male donor with ankylosing spondylitis or in good health (not recorded which). Each CDR3 is given with its conserved first and last residue. A D gene is named only where the DNA matches it firmly. The listing skips clone size in some rows; elsewhere it reads once, few, many or a size class.

V	length	D	J	size	CDR3	DNA
TRBV7-9	15	.	TRBJ2-1	.	CASSPPGTQDNEQFF	TGTGCCAGCAGCCCTCCCGGGACCCAAGACAATGAGCAGTTCTTC
TRBV29-1	14	.	TRBJ1-3	.	CSVEVGEPGNTIYF	TGCAGCGTTGAAGTCGGGGAGCCTGGAAACACCATATATTTT
TRBV7-2	14	.	TRBJ2-7	few	CASSLASPSYEQYF	TGTGCCAGCAGCTTAGCCTCTCCCTCCTACGAGCAGTACTTC
TRBV7-8	16	.	TRBJ2-5	.	CASSLTPDGEQETQYF	TGTGCCAGCAGCTTAACCCCGGACGGTGAACAAGAGACCCAGTACTTC
TRBV27	17	TRBD1	TRBJ2-7	.	CASSLSGAGQGYYEQYF	TGTGCCAGCAGTTTATCAGGTGCGGGACAGGGTTACTACGAGCAGTACTTC
TRBV2	12	.	TRBJ2-7	.	CASVEGVHEQYF	TGTGCCAGCGTTGAGGGAGTCCACGAGCAGTACTTC
TRBV7-6	15	TRBD2	TRBJ2-7	.	CASSLYRGGRNEQYF	TGTGCCAGCAGCTTATATCGGGGGGGCCGGAACGAGCAGTACTTC
TRBV5-5	15	TRBD1	TRBJ2-7	few	CASSRTGGDTYEQYF	TGTGCCAGCAGCAGAACAGGGGGAGATACCTACGAGCAGTACTTC
TRBV7-9	15	TRBD2	TRBJ2-3	many	CASRPLAGGADTQYF	TGTGCCAGCAGACCACTAGCGGGGGGTGCAGATACGCAGTATTTT
TRBV27	14	.	TRBJ2-3	once	CASSFFSGTDTQYF	TGTGCCAGCAGTTTCTTTAGCGGCACAGATACGCAGTATTTT
TRBV15	12	.	TRBJ2-7	few	CATSRDSYEQYF	TGTGCCACCAGCAGAGATTCCTACGAGCAGTACTTC
TRBV7-8	14	.	TRBJ2-4	.	CASSLAVQENIQYF	TGTGCCAGCAGCTTAGCCGTGCAGGAAAACATTCAGTACTTC
TRBV6-1	13	.	TRBJ1-1	few	CASSQMRNTEAFF	TGTGCCAGCAGCCAGATGCGGAACACTGAAGCTTTCTTT
TRBV4-1	16	.	TRBJ2-1	few	CASSQGQTLPYNEQFF	TGCGCCAGCAGCCAAGGACAGACTCTTCCGTACAATGAGCAGTTCTTC
TRBV7-9	13	.	TRBJ2-1	few	CASSFDGYNEQFF	TGTGCCAGCAGCTTCGACGGGTACAATGAGCAGTTCTTC
TRBV6-1	14	.	TRBJ2-5	.	CATSDVRGVETQYF	TGTGCCACCTCGGATGTCAGGGGGGTAGAGACCCAGTACTTC
TRBV7-9	16	TRBD2	TRBJ2-4	once	CASSLAGLASGNIQYF	TGTGCCAGCAGCTTAGCGGGACTAGCGAGTGGGAACATTCAGTACTTC
TRBV15	14	TRBD1	TRBJ2-7	.	CATSTLGQGHEQYF	TGTGCCACCAGCACCCTTGGACAGGGCCACGAGCAGTACTTC
TRBV6-1	14	.	TRBJ2-3	few	CASRVVAGTDTQYF	TGTGCCAGCAGAGTAGTAGCGGGCACAGATACGCAGTATTTT
TRBV29-1	13	TRBD1	TRBJ2-7	many	CSVHWTGSIEQYF	TGCAGCGTTCACTGGACAGGATCCATCGAGCAGTACTTC
TRBV7-9	15	.	TRBJ2-3	.	CASRSGWQSTDTQYF	TGTGCCAGCAGATCGGGCTGGCAAAGCACAGATACGCAGTATTTT
TRBV5-5	15	.	TRBJ2-1	few	CASSPGEAEYNEQFF	TGTGCCAGCAGCCCAGGGGAAGCGGAGTACAATGAGCAGTTCTTC
TRBV27	17	.	TRBJ2-2	many	CASSLDQTSANTGELFF	TGTGCCAGCAGTTTAGATCAGACGTCCGCGAACACCGGGGAGCTGTTTTTT
TRBV15	13	TRBD1	TRBJ2-1	.	CATSRVRDSEQFF	TGTGCCACCAGCAGAGTCCGGGACAGTGAGCAGTTCTTC
TRBV12-3/TRBV12-4	16	.	TRBJ2-1	.	CASSFRGPGSYNEQFF	TGTGCCAGCAGTTTTCGGGGACCGGGGTCTTACAATGAGCAGTTCTTC
TRBV9	17	.	TRBJ1-1	.	CASSPSQVEQTNTEAFF	TGTGCCAGCAGCCCATCACAAGTGGAACAAACGAACACTGAAGCTTTCTTT
TRBV13	15	TRBD1	TRBJ2-7	few	CASRPREGASYEQYF	TGTGCCAGCAGACCCAGAGAGGGGGCGTCATACGAGCAGTACTTC
TRBV25-1	13	.	TRBJ2-1	.	CASSGSSANEQFF	TGTGCCAGCAGTGGCAGTTCGGCGAATGAGCAGTTCTTC
TRBV12-3/TRBV12-4	13	.	TRBJ2-7	many	CASSLVGAGEQYF	TGTGCCAGCAGTTTGGTGGGGGCGGGTGAGCAGTACTTC
TRBV12-3/TRBV12-4	14	.	TRBJ1-2	many	CASSLAGLNYGYTF	TGTGCCAGCAGTTTAGCCGGTCTAAACTATGGCTACACCTTC
TRBV7-9	13	.	TRBJ2-5	few	CASRGGNQETQYF	TGTGCCAGCAGGGGGGGAAACCAAGAGACCCAGTACTTC
TRBV18	17	.	TRBJ2-2	.	CASSTRPTKQNTGELFF	TGTGCCAGCTCTACTCGACCGACAAAACAGAACACCGGGGAGCTGTTTTTT
TRBV10-2	14	.	TRBJ1-1	.	CASGGRGMNTEAFF	TGCGCCAGCGGAGGACGAGGCATGAACACTGAAGCTTTCTTT
TRBV27	14	.	TRBJ2-5	.	CASRELGRGETQYF	TGTGCCAGCAGAGAACTAGGGCGGGGAGAGACCCAGTACTTC
TRBV29-1	13	.	TRBJ2-3	many	CSVEGVSTDTQYF	TGCAGCGTTGAGGGCGTCAGCACAGATACGCAGTATTTT
TRBV29-1	14	.	TRBJ2-7	many	CSVEGLGESTEQYF	TGCAGCGTTGAAGGGCTGGGGGAATCAACCGAGCAGTACTTC
TRBV2	13	.	TRBJ2-7	.	CASNTGLAYEQYF	TGTGCCAGTAACACGGGGCTAGCCTACGAGCAGTACTTC
TRBV21-1	17	.	TRBJ2-3	few	CASSRRQDSTGEDTQYF	TGTGCCAGCAGCAGACGACAGGACTCCACGGGGGAAGATACGCAGTATTTT
TRBV23-1	12	TRBD1	TRBJ2-7	.	CAPQGDPYEQYF	TGCGCCCCGCAGGGGGATCCCTACGAGCAGTACTTC
TRBV2	16	.	TRBJ2-5	.	CASSEAWREGAETQYF	TGTGCCAGCAGTGAAGCGTGGAGGGAAGGTGCAGAGACCCAGTACTTC
TRBV20-1	14	.	TRBJ2-1	.	CSANFQGVDNEQFF	TGCAGTGCTAATTTTCAGGGAGTGGACAATGAGCAGTTCTTC
TRBV12-3/TRBV12-4	16	TRBD2	TRBJ2-1	.	CASSLVSSGVYNEQFF	TGTGCCAGCAGTTTGGTTAGTAGCGGGGTTTACAATGAGCAGTTCTTC
TRBV29-1	16	.	TRBJ2-1	.	CSVEDSGPSSYNEQFF	TGCAGCGTTGAGGATAGCGGACCGAGCTCCTACAATGAGCAGTTCTTC
TRBV29-1	14	.	TRBJ1-1	many	CSVEERTAGTEAFF	TGCAGCGTTGAAGAAAGGACCGCGGGCACTGAAGCTTTCTTT
TRBV4-1	15	TRBD1	TRBJ2-2	.	CASSLQGALTGELFF	TGCGCCAGCAGCCTACAGGGGGCCCTCACCGGGGAGCTGTTTTTT
TRBV6-5	15	.	TRBJ2-2	many	CASSYGQPSNGELFF	TGTGCCAGCAGTTACGGGCAGCCCAGCAACGGGGAGCTGTTTTTT
TRBV27	15	.	TRBJ2-1	.	CASSFVIASYNEQFF	TGTGCCAGCAGTTTCGTCATCGCGTCCTACAATGAGCAGTTCTTC
TRBV29-1	15	.	TRBJ1-3	few	CSVEGAGGSGNTIYF	TGCAGCGTTGAAGGTGCTGGAGGATCTGGAAACACCATATATTTT